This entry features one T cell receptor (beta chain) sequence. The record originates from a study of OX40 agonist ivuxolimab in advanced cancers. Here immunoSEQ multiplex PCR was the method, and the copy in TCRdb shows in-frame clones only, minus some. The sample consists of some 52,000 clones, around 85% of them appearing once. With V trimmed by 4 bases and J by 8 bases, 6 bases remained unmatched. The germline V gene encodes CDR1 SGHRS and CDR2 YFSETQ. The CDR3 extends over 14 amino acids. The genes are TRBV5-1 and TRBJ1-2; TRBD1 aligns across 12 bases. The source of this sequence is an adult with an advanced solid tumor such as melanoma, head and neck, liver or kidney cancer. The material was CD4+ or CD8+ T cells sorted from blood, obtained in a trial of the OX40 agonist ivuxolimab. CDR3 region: CASSPGQGAGGYTF. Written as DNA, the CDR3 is TGCGCCAGCAGCCCGGGACAGGGGGCGGGAGGCTACACCTTC.